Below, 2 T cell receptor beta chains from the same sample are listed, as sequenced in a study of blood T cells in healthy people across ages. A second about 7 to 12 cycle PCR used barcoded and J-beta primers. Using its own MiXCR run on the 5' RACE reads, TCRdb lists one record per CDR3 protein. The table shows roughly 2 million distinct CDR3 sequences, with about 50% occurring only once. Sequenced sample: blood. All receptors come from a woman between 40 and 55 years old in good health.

The CDR3 spells CSVGYGTSYNEQFF. CDR3 DNA: TGCAGCGTTGGGTATGGTACTAGCTACAATGAGCAGTTCTTC. V gene TRBV29-1 combines with J gene TRBJ2-1, with TRBD2 as a possible D gene (5 bases). Per the germline V gene, CDR1 is SQVTM and CDR2 is ANQGSEA. This CDR3 is built from 14 residues. V lost 4 bases and J 3 bases, leaving 13 bases between the germline ends.

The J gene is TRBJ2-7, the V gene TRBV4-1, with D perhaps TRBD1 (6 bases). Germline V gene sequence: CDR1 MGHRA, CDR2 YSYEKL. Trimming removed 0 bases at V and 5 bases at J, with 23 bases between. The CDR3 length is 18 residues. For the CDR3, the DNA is TGCGCCAGCAGCCAAGATGGTTACGGGGCAGGGGATCGCAACGAGCAGTACTTC. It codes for CASSQDGYGAGDRNEQYF.